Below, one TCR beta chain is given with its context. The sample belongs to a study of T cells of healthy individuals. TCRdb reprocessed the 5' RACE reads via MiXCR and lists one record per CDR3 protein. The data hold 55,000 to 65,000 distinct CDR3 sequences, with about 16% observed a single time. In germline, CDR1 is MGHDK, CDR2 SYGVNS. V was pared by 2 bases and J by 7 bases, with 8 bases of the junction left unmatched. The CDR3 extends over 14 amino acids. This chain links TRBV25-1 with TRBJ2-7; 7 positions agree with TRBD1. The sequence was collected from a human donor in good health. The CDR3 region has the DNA TGTGCCAGCAGTGAAAATATAGGGGGCTATGAGCAGTACTTC. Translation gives CASSENIGGYEQYF.